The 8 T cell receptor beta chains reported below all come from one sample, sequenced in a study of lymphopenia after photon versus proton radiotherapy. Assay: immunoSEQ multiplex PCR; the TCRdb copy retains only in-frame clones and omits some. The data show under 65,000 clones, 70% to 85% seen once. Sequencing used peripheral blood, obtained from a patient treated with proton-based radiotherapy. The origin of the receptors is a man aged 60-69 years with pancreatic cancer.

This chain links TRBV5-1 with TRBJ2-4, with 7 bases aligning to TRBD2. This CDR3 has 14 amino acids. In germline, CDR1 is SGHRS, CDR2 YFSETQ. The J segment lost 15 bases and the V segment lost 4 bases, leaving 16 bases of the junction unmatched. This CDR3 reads CASSPWEGSRDWYF. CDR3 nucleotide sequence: TGCGCCAGCAGCCCCTGGGAGGGGTCAAGGGACTGGTACTTC.

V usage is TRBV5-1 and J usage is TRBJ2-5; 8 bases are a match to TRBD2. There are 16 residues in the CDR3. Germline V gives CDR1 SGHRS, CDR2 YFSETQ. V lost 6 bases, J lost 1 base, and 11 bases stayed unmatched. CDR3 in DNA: TGCGCCAGCAACTCGGGAGGGGTCTGGGGCCAAGAGACCCAGTACTTC. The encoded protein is CASNSGGVWGQETQYF.

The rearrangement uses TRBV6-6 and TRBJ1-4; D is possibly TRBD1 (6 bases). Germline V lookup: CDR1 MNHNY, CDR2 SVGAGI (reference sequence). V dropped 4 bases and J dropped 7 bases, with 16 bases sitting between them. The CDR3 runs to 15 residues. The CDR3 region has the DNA TGTGCCAGCAGTTCCCCTCCGGACAGCCGTGAAAAACTGTTTTTT. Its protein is CASSSPPDSREKLFF.

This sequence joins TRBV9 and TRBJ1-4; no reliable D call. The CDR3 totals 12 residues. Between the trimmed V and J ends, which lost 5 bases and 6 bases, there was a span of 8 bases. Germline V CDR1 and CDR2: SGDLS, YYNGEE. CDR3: CASRGQDEKLFF. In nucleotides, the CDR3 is TGTGCCAGCAGGGGTCAGGATGAAAAACTGTTTTTT. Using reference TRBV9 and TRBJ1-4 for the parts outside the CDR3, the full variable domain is DSGVTQTPKHLITATGQRVTLRCSPRSGDLSVYWYQQSLDQGLQFLIQYYNGEERAKGNILERFSAQQFPDLHSELNLSSLELGDSALYFCASRGQDEKLFFGSGTQLSVL.

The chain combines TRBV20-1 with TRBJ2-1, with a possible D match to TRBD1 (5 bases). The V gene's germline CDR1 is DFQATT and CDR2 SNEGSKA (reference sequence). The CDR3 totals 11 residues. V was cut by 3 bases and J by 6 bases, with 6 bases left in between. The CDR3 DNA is TGCAGTGCTAGTAGGGGCAATGAGCAGTTCTTC. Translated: CSASRGNEQFF.

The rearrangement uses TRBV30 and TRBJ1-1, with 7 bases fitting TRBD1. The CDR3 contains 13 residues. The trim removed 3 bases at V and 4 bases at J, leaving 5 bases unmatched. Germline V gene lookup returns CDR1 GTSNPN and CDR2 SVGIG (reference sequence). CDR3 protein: CAWRGGRSTEAFF. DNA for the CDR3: TGTGCCTGGAGAGGGGGCAGGAGCACTGAAGCTTTCTTT.

For the CDR3, the DNA is TGTGCCAGCAGACAAATGATGAGTCAGCCCCAGCATTTT. Protein sequence: CASRQMMSQPQHF. V and J are TRBV2 and TRBJ1-5, with D unclear. Trimming took 6 bases from V and 6 from J, leaving 12 bases between them. Germline values: CDR1 SNHLY, CDR2 FYNNEI. CDR3 size: 13 residues.

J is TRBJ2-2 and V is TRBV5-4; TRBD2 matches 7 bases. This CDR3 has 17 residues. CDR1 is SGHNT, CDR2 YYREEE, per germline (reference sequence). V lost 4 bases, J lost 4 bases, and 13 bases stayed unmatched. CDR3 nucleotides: TGTGCCAGCAGCCAGAGGACTAGTGGGACTGGCACCGGGGAGCTGTTTTTT. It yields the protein CASSQRTSGTGTGELFF.